This entry lists 17 T cell receptor beta chains sequenced from one sample in a study of Ad26.COV2.S vaccination and SARS-CoV-2 variants. Assay: immunoSEQ multiplex PCR; the TCRdb copy retains only in-frame clones and omits some. The data contain about 480,000 clones, roughly 87% of them seen just once; the ten biggest clones take up 10% to 15%. The treatment here: some 19 received Ad26.COV2.S at low or high dose, single or two shots; about 5 received placebo; per-sample allocation not given. Day 63 after the first vaccine or placebo injection was the time point for sampling. Sequences were derived from peripheral blood, sampled in a trial of Ad26.COV2.S vaccine versus placebo. These TCRs come from a person aged 18-60 years who received the Ad26.COV2.S COVID-19 vaccine or a placebo.

This clone is a singleton in its sample. The chain combines TRBV5-4 with TRBJ1-4; 8 nucleotides agree with TRBD1. Germline trimming cut 0 bases from V and 17 bases from J; bases unmatched to any gene: 9. CDR1 is SGHNT and CDR2 is YYREEE in the germline V gene (reference sequence). This CDR3 spans 13 amino acids. The DNA for the CDR3 is TGTGCCAGCAGCTTGGAGGTGGACAGGGAGGTTTTTTTT. Residues: CASSLEVDREVFF.

The rearrangement joins TRBV7-9 to TRBJ2-1, with D possibly TRBD1 on 5 matching bases. The V end lost 8 bases, the J end lost 4 bases, and 21 bases lay between the germline ends. This CDR3 comprises 16 residues. In germline, CDR1 is SEHNR, CDR2 FQNEAQ (reference sequence). The CDR3 region has the DNA TGTGCCAGCGTGGGAATTATCCCCCAGGGTTACAATGAGCAGTTCTTC. This encodes CASVGIIPQGYNEQFF. Complete variable domain (other parts from reference TRBV7-9 and TRBJ2-1): DTGVSQNPRHKITKRGQNVTFRCDPISEHNRLYWYRQTLGQGPEFLTYFQNEAQLEKSRLLSDRFSAERPKGSFSTLEIQRTEQGDSAMYLCASVGIIPQGYNEQFFGPGTRLTVL.

The chain combines TRBV25-1 with TRBJ1-2; no clear D gene. Per germline, CDR1 MGHDK and CDR2 SYGVNS. This CDR3 is built from 11 residues. V lost 6 bases and J 2 bases, leaving 4 bases between the germline ends. The CDR3 spells CASRANYGYTF. The CDR3 DNA is TGTGCCAGCAGGGCCAACTATGGCTACACCTTC.

This clone came up a few times. V and J are TRBV11-2 and TRBJ1-1, with D uncertain. The CDR3 runs to 16 residues. V gave up 1 base and J gave up 0 bases, with 12 bases separating them. Germline loops: CDR1 SGHAT, CDR2 FQNNGV. CDR3 protein: CASSLVSQPLNTEAFF. The CDR3 nucleotides read TGTGCCAGCAGCTTAGTAAGTCAGCCTTTGAACACTGAAGCTTTCTTT.

This chain uses TRBV7-2 with TRBJ1-5; TRBD1 agrees at 8 bases. The CDR3 sequence is 14 residues long. Germline lookup yields CDR1 SGHTA and CDR2 FQGNSA. The junction had 7 bases not matched to a gene; V was cut back by 0 bases and J by 12 bases. CDR3 coding DNA: TGTGCCAGCAGCTTAGCGCATCGACAGGGGCGCCAGCATTTT. Translation: CASSLAHRQGRQHF.

This clone was detected only once. V and J are TRBV9 and TRBJ2-6; D unclear. Deletions cut 3 bases from V and 4 bases from J, with 8 bases between. Germline CDR1 reads SGDLS; CDR2 reads YYNGEE. This CDR3 is built from 14 residues. The CDR3 DNA follows: TGTGCCAGCAGCGAGACGTCCGGGGCCAACGTCCTGACTTTC. It translates to CASSETSGANVLTF.

The chain carries TRBV30 and TRBJ1-5; D gene uncertain. V shed 6 bases and J shed 5 bases, with 11 bases lying between them. From germline, CDR1 is GTSNPN and CDR2 SVGIG (reference sequence). The CDR3 runs to 12 residues. This chain's CDR3 is CACWGRYQPQHF. Written as DNA, the CDR3 is TGTGCCTGCTGGGGAAGGTATCAGCCCCAGCATTTT.

V usage is TRBV7-8 and J usage is TRBJ2-5; 7 bases are shared with TRBD2. The germline gives CDR1 SGHVS, CDR2 FQNEAQ. Trimming took 4 bases from V and 2 from J; bases not matched to a gene: 10. The CDR3 is 16 amino acids. CDR3 nucleotides: TGTGCCAGCAGCTCCCGGCCGGGGAGGGAACAAGAGACCCAGTACTTC. Its protein is CASSSRPGREQETQYF.

Note on this clone: An end of the junction does not agree with germline; a read error may underlie this. The chain employs TRBV5-4 and TRBJ1-1; D possibly corresponds to TRBD1 (5 bases). The germline gives CDR1 SGHNT, CDR2 YYREEE (reference sequence). This CDR3 contains 14 residues. CDR3 region: CASSLGGWNTEAFF. The CDR3 DNA sequence: TGTGCCAGCAGTTTGGGGGGTTGGAACACTGAAGCTTTCTTT.

The chain carries TRBV19 and TRBJ1-5; D is unclear. This CDR3 contains 14 residues. Trimming took 5 bases from V and 0 from J, leaving 8 bases between them. Germline CDR1 and CDR2: LNHDA and SQIVND (reference sequence). The CDR3 loop reads CASSVEASNQPQHF. DNA of the CDR3: TGTGCCAGTAGTGTCGAGGCTAGCAATCAGCCCCAGCATTTT.

The CDR3 region is CASSHPGGGRFMNTEAFF. For the CDR3, the DNA is TGTGCCAGCAGCCACCCGGGGGGGGGCCGCTTCATGAACACTGAAGCTTTCTTT. The chain uses TRBV7-9 and TRBJ1-1, with a weak D call TRBD1 (6 bases). The length of the CDR3 is 18 residues. Germline CDR1 reads SEHNR; CDR2 reads FQNEAQ (reference sequence). V was clipped by 5 bases and J by 0 bases, with 22 bases between them.

The chain couples TRBV5-6 to TRBJ2-1, with TRBD2 matching 15 bases. The CDR3 spans 19 residues. V lost 0 bases and J lost 2; bases outside the gene matches: 6. Germline loops: CDR1 SGHDT, CDR2 YYEEEE. CDR3 bases: TGTGCCAGCAGCTTGGGGCGGACTAGCGGGAGGGCCACCTACAATGAGCAGTTCTTC. Amino acid sequence: CASSLGRTSGRATYNEQFF.

With respect to this clone: The identical CDR3 is also encoded by other nucleotide sequences in the sample. J is TRBJ2-5 and V is TRBV30; D remains unclear. The CDR3 is 11 residues long. CDR1 and CDR2 from the germline V gene are GTSNPN and SVGIG (reference sequence). Trimming shortened V by 0 bases and J by 4 bases, and 3 bases separated the two germline ends. The CDR3 DNA reads TGTGCCTGGAGTGTCGGAGAGACCCAGTACTTC. Residues: CAWSVGETQYF.

The chain is built from TRBV7-8 and TRBJ2-1; 7 bases match TRBD1. V was clipped by 3 bases and J by 6 bases; unmatched bases: 8. The CDR3 runs 15 residues. CDR1 and CDR2 from the germline V gene are SGHVS and FQNEAQ. CDR3: CASSFQGGWRNEQFF. CDR3 DNA: TGTGCCAGCAGCTTCCAAGGGGGCTGGCGCAATGAGCAGTTCTTC.

The V and J genes are TRBV3-1 (or the pseudogene TRBV3-2) and TRBJ2-1, with D tentatively TRBD1 (5 bases). Germline V gene data show CDR1 as LGHDT and CDR2 as YNNKEL (reference sequence). Trimming took off 6 bases at V and 11 bases at J, with 17 bases between the two ends. The CDR3 length is 13 residues. CDR3 in DNA: TGTGCCAGCAGTCCCGACAGATCCCGCCAGCAGTTCTTC. Amino acids: CASSPDRSRQQFF.

This clone was seen just once. CDR3 nucleotide sequence: TGTGCCAGTAGTATCGGGCCTACTAACTATGGCTACACCTTC. Residues: CASSIGPTNYGYTF. The J gene is TRBJ1-2, the V gene TRBV19, with D unclear. In germline, CDR1 is LNHDA, CDR2 SQIVND (reference sequence). With 3 bases removed from V and 0 bases from J, the gap between germline ends came to 8 bases. The CDR3 loop spans 14 amino acids.

The V gene is TRBV2, the J gene TRBJ1-1; D is perhaps TRBD1 (6 bases). The CDR3 contains 13 residues. V was cut by 2 bases and J by 3 bases, with 7 bases left in between. Germline V gives CDR1 SNHLY, CDR2 FYNNEI. CDR3 residues: CASSEQGYTEAFF. The CDR3 region has the DNA TGTGCCAGCAGTGAACAGGGGTACACTGAAGCTTTCTTT. Based on the CDR3 plus reference TRBV2 and TRBJ1-1, the full variable domain is EPEVTQTPSHQVTQMGQEVILRCVPISNHLYFYWYRQILGQKVEFLVSFYNNEISEKSEIFDDQFSVERPDGSNFTLKIRSTKLEDSAMYFCASSEQGYTEAFFGQGTRLTVV.